This entry is about one T cell receptor (beta chain). Its antigen remains unknown. This specimen comes from a study of cytomegalovirus exposure and HLA in healthy donors. General study points: A missense variant in DCLRE1C was later tied to TCR beta V- and J-gene trimming. Equally common other TCR beta chains were less clonally expanded than HLA-associated ones, a later analysis found. Later analysis placed DRB1 highest and HLA-C lowest in TCR association rates, which differed by HLA locus.

This PCR relied on a set of 60 Vbeta primers and 13 Jbeta primers. Repertoires were generated with immunoSEQ multiplex PCR, while TCRdb's copy carries only in-frame clones and drops some. The sample yields over 150,000 clones, 55% to 80% seen once. CDR3 size: 13 residues. Germline V gene data show CDR1 as MNHEY and CDR2 as SMNVEV (reference sequence). Trimming pared 7 bases from V and 6 bases from J, leaving 13 bases between. The chain couples TRBV27 to TRBJ1-5; possible D gene TRBD1, 5 bases. This sequence originates from a woman between 18 and 29 years old in good health and CMV-seropositive. Sequencing used PBMCs. CDR3 loop: CASIAWQGQPQHF. The CDR3 DNA reads TGTGCCAGCATCGCGTGGCAGGGTCAGCCCCAGCATTTT.